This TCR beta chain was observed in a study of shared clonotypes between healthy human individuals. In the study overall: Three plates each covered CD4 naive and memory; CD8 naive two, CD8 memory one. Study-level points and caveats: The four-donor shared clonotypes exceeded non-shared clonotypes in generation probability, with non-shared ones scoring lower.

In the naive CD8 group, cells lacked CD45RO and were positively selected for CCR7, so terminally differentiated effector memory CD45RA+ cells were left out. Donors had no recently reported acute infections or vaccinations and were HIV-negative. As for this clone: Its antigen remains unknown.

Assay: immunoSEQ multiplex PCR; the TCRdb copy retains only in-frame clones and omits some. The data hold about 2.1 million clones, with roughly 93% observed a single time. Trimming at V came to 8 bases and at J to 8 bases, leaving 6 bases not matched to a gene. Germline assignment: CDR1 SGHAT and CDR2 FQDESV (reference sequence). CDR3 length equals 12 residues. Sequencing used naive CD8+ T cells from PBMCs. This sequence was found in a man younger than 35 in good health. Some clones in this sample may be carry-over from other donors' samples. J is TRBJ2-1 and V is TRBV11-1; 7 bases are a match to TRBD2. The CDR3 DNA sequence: TGTGCCAGCGGGAGGGCCACGGATGAGCAGTTCTTC. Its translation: CASGRATDEQFF.